The sequence of this T cell receptor (beta chain) was determined in a study of shared clonotypes between healthy human individuals. Germline CDR1 and CDR2: SEHNR and FQNEAQ (reference sequence). The CDR3 length is 16 residues. With V trimmed by 5 bases and J by 3 bases, 9 bases remained unmatched. CD8 cells regarded as naive lacked CD45RO, were positively chosen for CCR7, and omitted terminally differentiated effector memory CD45RA+ cells. Clones were read by immunoSEQ multiplex PCR, and TCRdb kept only the in-frame ones, dropping some. The sample yields almost 700,000 clones, under 95% seen once. The receptor's source is a man younger than 45 in good health. This chain connects TRBV7-9 to TRBJ2-7; TRBD1 aligns across 11 bases. Sample: naive CD8+ T cells sorted from blood. DNA of the CDR3: TGTGCCAGCAGCGGACACCGGGACAGGGGGATCTACGAGCAGTACTTC. Translation gives CASSGHRDRGIYEQYF.